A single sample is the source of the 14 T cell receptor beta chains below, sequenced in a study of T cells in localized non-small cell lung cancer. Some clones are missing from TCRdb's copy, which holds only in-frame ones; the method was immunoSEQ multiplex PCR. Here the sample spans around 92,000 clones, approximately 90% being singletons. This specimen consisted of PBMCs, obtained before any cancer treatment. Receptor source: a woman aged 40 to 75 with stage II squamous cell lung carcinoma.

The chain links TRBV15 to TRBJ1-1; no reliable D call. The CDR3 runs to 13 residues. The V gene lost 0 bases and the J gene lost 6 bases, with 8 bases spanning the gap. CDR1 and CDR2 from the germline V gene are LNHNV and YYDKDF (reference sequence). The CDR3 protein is CATSREGFSEAFF. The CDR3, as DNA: TGTGCCACCAGCAGAGAGGGCTTTTCTGAAGCTTTCTTT.

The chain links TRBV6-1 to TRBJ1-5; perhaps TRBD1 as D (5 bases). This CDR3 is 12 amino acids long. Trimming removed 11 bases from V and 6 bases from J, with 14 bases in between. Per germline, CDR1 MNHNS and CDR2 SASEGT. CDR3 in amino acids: CAACRVGQPQHF. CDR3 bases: TGTGCCGCGTGCAGGGTGGGTCAGCCCCAGCATTTT.

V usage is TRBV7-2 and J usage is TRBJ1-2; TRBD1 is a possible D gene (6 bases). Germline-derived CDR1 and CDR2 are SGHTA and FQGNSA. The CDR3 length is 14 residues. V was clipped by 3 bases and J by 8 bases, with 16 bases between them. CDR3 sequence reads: CASSFEVRGQGYTF. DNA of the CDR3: TGTGCCAGCAGCTTCGAAGTCAGGGGTCAGGGCTACACCTTC.

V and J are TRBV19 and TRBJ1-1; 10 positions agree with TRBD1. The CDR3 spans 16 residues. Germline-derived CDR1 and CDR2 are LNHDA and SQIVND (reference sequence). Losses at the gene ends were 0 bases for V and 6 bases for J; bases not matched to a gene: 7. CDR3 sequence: CASSIDRQGAVAEAFF. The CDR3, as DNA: TGTGCCAGTAGTATAGACCGACAGGGGGCGGTCGCTGAAGCTTTCTTT.

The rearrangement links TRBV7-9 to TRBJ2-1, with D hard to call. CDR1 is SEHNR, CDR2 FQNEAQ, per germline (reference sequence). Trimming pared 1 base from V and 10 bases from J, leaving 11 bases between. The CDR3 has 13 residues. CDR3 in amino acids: CASSLVLAGEQFF. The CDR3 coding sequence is TGTGCCAGCAGCTTAGTTCTCGCTGGAGAGCAGTTCTTC.

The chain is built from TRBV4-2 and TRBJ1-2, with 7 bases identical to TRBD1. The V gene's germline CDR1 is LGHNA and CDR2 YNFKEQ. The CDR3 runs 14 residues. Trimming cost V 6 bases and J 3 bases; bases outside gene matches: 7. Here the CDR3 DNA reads TGTGCCAGCAGTCCCTTGCAGGGGGACTATGGCTACACCTTC. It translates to CASSPLQGDYGYTF.

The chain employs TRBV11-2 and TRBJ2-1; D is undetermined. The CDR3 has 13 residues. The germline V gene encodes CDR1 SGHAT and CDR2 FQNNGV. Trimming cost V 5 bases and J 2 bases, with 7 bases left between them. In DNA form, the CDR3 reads TGTGCCAGCAGCCTAGGACCCTACAATGAGCAGTTCTTC. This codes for CASSLGPYNEQFF.

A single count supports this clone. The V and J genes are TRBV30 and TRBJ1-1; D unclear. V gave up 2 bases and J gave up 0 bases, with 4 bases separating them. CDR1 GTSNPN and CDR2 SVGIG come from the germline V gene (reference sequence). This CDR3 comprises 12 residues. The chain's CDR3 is CAWSPMNTEAFF. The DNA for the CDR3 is TGTGCCTGGAGTCCAATGAACACTGAAGCTTTCTTT.

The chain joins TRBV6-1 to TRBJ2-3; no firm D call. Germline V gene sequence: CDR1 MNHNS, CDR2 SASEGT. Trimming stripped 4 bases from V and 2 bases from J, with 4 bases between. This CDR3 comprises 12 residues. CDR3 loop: CASSVVTDTQYF. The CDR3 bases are TGTGCCAGCAGTGTAGTCACAGATACGCAGTATTTT.

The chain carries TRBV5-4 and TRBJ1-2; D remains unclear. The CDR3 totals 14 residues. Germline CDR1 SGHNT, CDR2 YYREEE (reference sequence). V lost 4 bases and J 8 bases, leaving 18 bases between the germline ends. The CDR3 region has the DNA TGTGCCAGCAGCCCACAGACACCGCCCGGAGGCTACACCTTC. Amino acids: CASSPQTPPGGYTF.

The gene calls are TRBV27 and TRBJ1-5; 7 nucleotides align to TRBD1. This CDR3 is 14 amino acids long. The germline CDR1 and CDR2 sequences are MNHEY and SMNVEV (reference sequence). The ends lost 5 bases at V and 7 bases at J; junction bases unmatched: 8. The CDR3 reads CASSQRGRGQPQHF. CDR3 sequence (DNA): TGTGCCAGCAGTCAAAGGGGGCGCGGACAGCCCCAGCATTTT.

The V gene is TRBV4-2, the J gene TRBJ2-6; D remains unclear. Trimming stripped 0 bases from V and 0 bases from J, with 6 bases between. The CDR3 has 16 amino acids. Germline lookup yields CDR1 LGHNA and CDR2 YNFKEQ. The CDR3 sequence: CASSQESDSGANVLTF. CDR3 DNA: TGTGCCAGCAGCCAAGAGTCAGACTCTGGGGCCAACGTCCTGACTTTC.

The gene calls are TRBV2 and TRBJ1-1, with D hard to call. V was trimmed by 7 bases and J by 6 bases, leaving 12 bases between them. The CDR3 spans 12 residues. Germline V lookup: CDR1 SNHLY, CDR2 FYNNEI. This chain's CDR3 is CASTPAWAEAFF. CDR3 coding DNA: TGTGCCAGCACCCCGGCATGGGCTGAAGCTTTCTTT.

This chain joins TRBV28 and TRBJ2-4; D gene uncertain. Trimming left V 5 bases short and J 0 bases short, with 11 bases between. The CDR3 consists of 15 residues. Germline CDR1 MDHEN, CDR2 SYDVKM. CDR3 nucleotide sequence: TGTGCCAGCAGTCGGGCCTTTCTAGCCAAAAACATTCAGTACTTC. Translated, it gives CASSRAFLAKNIQYF. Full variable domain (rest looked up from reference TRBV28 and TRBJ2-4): DVKVTQSSRYLVKRTGEKVFLECVQDMDHENMFWYRQDPGLGLRLIYFSYDVKMKEKGDIPEGYSVSREKKERFSLILESASTNQTSMYLCASSRAFLAKNIQYFGAGTRLSVL.